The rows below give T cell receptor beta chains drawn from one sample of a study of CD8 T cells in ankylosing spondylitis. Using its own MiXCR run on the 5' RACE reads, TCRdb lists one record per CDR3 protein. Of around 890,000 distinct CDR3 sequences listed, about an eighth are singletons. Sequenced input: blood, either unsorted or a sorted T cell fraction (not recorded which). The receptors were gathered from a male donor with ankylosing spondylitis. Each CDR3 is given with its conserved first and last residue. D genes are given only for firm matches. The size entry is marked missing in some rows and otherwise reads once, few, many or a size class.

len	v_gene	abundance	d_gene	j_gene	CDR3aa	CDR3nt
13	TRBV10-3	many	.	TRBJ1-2	CATKISGNYGYTF	TGTGCCACAAAAATCAGTGGCAACTATGGCTACACCTTC
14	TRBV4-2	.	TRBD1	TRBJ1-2	CASSQEQGASGYTF	TGTGCCAGCAGCCAAGAACAGGGGGCGTCTGGCTACACCTTC
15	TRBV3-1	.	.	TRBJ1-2	CASSQEHFGYGGYTF	TGTGCCAGCAGCCAAGAGCACTTCGGGTACGGTGGCTACACCTTC
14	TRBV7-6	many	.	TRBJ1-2	CASSPTPGVGGYTF	TGTGCCAGCAGCCCTACCCCTGGGGTTGGGGGCTACACCTTC
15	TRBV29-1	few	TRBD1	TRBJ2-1	CSVEEGQSSYNEQFF	TGCAGCGTTGAAGAGGGACAGAGCTCCTACAATGAGCAGTTCTTC
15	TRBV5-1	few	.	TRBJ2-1	CASSLNPNEGNEQFF	TGCGCCAGCAGCTTGAATCCTAATGAGGGCAATGAGCAGTTCTTC
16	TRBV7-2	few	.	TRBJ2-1	CATETSGRSNYNEQFF	TGTGCCACCGAAACCTCAGGGCGATCCAATTACAATGAGCAGTTCTTC
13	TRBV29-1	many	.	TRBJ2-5	CSACKAGMKTQYF	TGCAGCGCATGCAAGGCAGGGATGAAGACCCAGTACTTC
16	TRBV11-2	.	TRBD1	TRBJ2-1	CASSSRGTGGNNEQFF	TGTGCCAGCAGCTCAAGGGGGACAGGGGGAAACAATGAGCAGTTCTTC
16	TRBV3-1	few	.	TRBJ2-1	CASSPLGSVSYNEQFF	TGTGCCAGCAGCCCGTTGGGATCCGTCTCCTACAATGAGCAGTTCTTC
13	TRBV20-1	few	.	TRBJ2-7	CSVGATSSYEQYF	TGCAGTGTAGGGGCTACTAGCTCCTACGAGCAGTACTTC
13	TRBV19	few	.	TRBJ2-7	CASSMARRDEQYF	TGTGCCAGTAGTATGGCCCGGAGAGATGAGCAGTACTTC
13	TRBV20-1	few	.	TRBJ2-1	CSAPNQGNNEQFF	TGCAGTGCACCGAATCAGGGGAACAATGAGCAGTTCTTC
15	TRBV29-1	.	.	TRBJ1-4	CSAGEVQATNEKLFF	TGCAGCGCGGGGGAGGTGCAAGCAACTAATGAAAAACTGTTTTTT
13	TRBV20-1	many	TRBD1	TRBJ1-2	CSVTPQGFYGYTF	TGCAGTGTTACGCCACAGGGGTTTTATGGCTACACCTTC
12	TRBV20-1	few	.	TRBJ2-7	CSVQGKGYEQYF	TGCAGTGTTCAGGGTAAAGGCTACGAGCAGTACTTC
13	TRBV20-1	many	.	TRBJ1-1	CSAGARGSGEAFF	TGCAGTGCTGGAGCTCGGGGGTCGGGTGAAGCTTTCTTT
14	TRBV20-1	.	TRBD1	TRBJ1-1	CSATLDRVSTEAFF	TGCAGTGCTACCCTTGACAGGGTAAGCACTGAAGCTTTCTTT
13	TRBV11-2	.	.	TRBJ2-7	CASSDGVSYEQYF	TGTGCCAGCAGCGATGGCGTCTCCTACGAGCAGTACTTC
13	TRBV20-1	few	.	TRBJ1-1	CSARNNANTEAFF	TGCAGTGCTAGAAACAATGCGAACACTGAAGCTTTCTTT
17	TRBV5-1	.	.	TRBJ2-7	CASSLTSSGTLSYEQYF	TGCGCCAGCAGCCTAACGAGCTCCGGGACACTCTCCTACGAGCAGTACTTC
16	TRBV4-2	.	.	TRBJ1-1	CASSQVYSDIRSEAFF	TGTGCCAGCAGCCAAGTATACTCGGACATACGGTCTGAAGCTTTCTTT
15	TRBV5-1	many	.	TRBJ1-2	CASSLGYGDKPGYTF	TGCGCCAGCAGCTTAGGATATGGAGACAAACCTGGCTACACCTTC
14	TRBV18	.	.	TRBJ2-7	CASSARRTTYEQYF	TGTGCCAGCTCAGCGAGGCGGACTACCTACGAGCAGTACTTC
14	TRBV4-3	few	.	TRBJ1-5	CASSLDRRNQPQHF	TGCGCCAGCAGTCTCGACCGCCGCAATCAGCCCCAGCATTTT
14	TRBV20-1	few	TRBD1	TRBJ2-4	CSASLGQGGTIQYF	TGCAGTGCTAGTCTCGGACAGGGTGGAACCATTCAGTACTTC
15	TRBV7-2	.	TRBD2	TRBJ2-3	CASSLWRGGTDTQYF	TGTGCCAGCAGCTTATGGCGGGGGGGAACAGATACGCAGTATTTT
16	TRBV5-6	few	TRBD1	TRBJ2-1	CASSPYSGQGRNEQFF	TGTGCCAGCAGCCCCTATTCCGGACAGGGACGTAATGAGCAGTTCTTC
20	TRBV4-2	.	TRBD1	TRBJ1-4	CASSQSSSGTGDRFSEKLFF	TGTGCCAGCAGCCAAAGTTCATCGGGGACAGGAGATCGGTTTAGCGAAAAACTGTTTTTT
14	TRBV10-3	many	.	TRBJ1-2	CAISASGDNYGYTF	TGTGCCATCAGTGCATCAGGGGACAACTATGGCTACACCTTC
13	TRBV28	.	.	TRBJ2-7	CASSLLTSYEQYF	TGTGCCAGCAGTTTATTGACTTCCTACGAGCAGTACTTC
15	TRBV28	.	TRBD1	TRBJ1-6	CASSFLTGGRSPLHF	TGTGCCAGCAGTTTTCTAACAGGGGGCCGTTCACCCCTCCACTTT
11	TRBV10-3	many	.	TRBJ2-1	CAILQSNEQFF	TGTGCCATATTACAGAGTAATGAGCAGTTCTTC
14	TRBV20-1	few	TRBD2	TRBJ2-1	CSAPRRSGGDEQFF	TGCAGTGCTCCCAGGAGGAGCGGGGGGGATGAGCAGTTCTTC
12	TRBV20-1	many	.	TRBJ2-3	CSALGAGDTQYF	TGCAGTGCCTTGGGAGCTGGGGATACGCAGTATTTT
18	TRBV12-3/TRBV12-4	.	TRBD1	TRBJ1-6	CASSYRVAGQAEFTALHF	TGTGCCAGCAGTTACCGCGTAGCGGGACAGGCTGAATTCACGGCCCTCCACTTT
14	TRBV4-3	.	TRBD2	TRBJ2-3	CASSRTTSSDTQYF	TGCGCCAGCAGCCGGACGACTAGCTCTGATACGCAGTATTTT
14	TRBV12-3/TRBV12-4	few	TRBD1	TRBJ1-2	CASSFGQGNDGYTF	TGTGCCAGCAGTTTCGGACAGGGAAACGATGGCTACACCTTC
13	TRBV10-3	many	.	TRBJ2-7	CAISGGVAYEQYF	TGTGCCATCAGTGGCGGGGTGGCCTACGAGCAGTACTTC
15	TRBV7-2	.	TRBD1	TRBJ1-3	CASSLWTGGGNTIYF	TGTGCCAGCAGCTTGTGGACAGGGGGTGGAAACACCATATATTTT
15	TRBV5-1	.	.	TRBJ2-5	CASSLVPSRGETQYF	TGCGCCAGCAGCTTGGTACCAAGCCGTGGAGAGACCCAGTACTTC
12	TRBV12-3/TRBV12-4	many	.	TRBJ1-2	CASSLYRVGYTF	TGTGCCAGCAGCCTCTACAGGGTCGGCTACACCTTC
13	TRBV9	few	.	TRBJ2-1	CASQWDGDNEQFF	TGTGCCAGTCAGTGGGACGGCGACAATGAGCAGTTCTTC
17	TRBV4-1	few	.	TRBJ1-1	CASSQAIITLTDTEAFF	TGCGCCAGCAGCCAAGCTATAATCACATTGACGGACACTGAAGCTTTCTTT
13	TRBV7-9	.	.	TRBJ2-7	CASSFPLAYEQYF	TGTGCCAGCAGCTTCCCCTTGGCCTACGAGCAGTACTTC
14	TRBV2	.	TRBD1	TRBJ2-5	CASSDRTGVETQYF	TGTGCCAGCAGTGACCGGACAGGGGTGGAGACCCAGTACTTC
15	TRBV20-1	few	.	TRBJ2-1	CSARKNRGGGNEQFF	TGCAGTGCTAGAAAGAACAGGGGAGGGGGCAATGAGCAGTTCTTC
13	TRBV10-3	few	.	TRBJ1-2	CAISESGVDGYTF	TGTGCCATCAGTGAGTCGGGGGTGGATGGCTACACCTTC
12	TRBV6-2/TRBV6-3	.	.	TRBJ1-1	CASGEVFSEAFF	TGTGCCAGCGGGGAAGTGTTTTCGGAGGCTTTCTTT
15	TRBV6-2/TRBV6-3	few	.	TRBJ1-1	CASSRFDSFNTEAFF	TGTGCCAGCAGCAGATTTGACAGTTTTAACACTGAAGCTTTCTTT
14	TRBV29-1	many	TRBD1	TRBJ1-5	CSVAGGDGNQPQHF	TGCAGCGTGGCAGGGGGCGACGGCAATCAGCCCCAGCATTTT